This TCR beta chain derives from a study of blood T cells in healthy people across ages. Study results and caveats: Naive T cell percentage showed a strong correlation with the diversity of TCR beta. Among long-lived donors, naive CD4+ cells were more numerous and diversity higher than in aged donors.

Germline loops: CDR1 MNHEY, CDR2 SVGAGI. Between the trimmed V and J ends, which lost 5 bases and 6 bases, there was a span of 16 bases. This CDR3 spans 15 amino acids. With respect to this clonotype: Its antigen remains unidentified.

Combining a sample-barcoded 5' primer with a J-beta primer mix, a second PCR ran for roughly 7 to 12 cycles. From each sample, at least 2.5 million paired-end reads containing CDR3 were obtained. TCRdb re-analysed the 5' RACE reads in MiXCR, keeping a single row per CDR3 protein. The sample gives hundreds of thousands of distinct CDR3 sequences, around 31% of which show up once; 15% to 17% is in the top ten. This clonotype was sampled from an elderly woman in good health. The chain is built from TRBV6-5 and TRBJ2-2; D remains ambiguous. The sequenced sample consisted of blood. DNA of the CDR3: TGTGCCAGCAGTCTAGGGTTCTCAAGACCCGGGGAGCTGTTTTTT. This translates into CASSLGFSRPGELFF.